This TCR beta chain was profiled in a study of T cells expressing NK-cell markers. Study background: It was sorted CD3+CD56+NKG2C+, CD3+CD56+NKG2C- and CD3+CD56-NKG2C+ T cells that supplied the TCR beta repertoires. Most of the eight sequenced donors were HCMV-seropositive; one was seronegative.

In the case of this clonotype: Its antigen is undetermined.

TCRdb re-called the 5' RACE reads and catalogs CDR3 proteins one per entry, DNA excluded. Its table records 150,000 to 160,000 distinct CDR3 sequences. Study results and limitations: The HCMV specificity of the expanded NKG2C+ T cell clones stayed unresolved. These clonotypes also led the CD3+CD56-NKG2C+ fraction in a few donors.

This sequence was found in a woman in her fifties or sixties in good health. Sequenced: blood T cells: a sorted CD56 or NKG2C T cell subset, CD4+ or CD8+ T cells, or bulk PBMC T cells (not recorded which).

CDR3 region: CASSFGEKVYEQYF. This chain connects TRBV5-1 to TRBJ2-7; the TCRdb call, TRBD2, lacks DNA for checking. This CDR3 has 14 amino acids. The V gene's germline CDR1 is SGHRS and CDR2 YFSETQ.